These 25 T cell receptor beta chains came from one sample sequenced in a study of blood T cells in healthy people across ages. Together with a sample-barcoded 5' primer, a J-beta primer mix was included in a second PCR lasting roughly 6 to 12 cycles. One entry per CDR3 protein results from TCRdb running MiXCR on the 5' RACE reads. Among 910,000 or so distinct CDR3 sequences listed, just over 50% were seen once. Sequenced input: blood. These receptors all stem from a woman aged 60-75 years in good health.

In this sample, this clonotype turned up a few times. The CDR3 sequence: CSARTSAGLYEQYF. In nucleotides, the CDR3 is TGCAGTGCTAGGACCTCGGCAGGGCTCTACGAGCAGTACTTC. V and J are TRBV20-1 and TRBJ2-7, with D maybe TRBD1 (5 bases). Per the germline V gene, CDR1 is DFQATT and CDR2 is SNEGSKA (reference sequence). CDR3 size: 14 residues. Trimming stripped 3 bases from V and 3 bases from J, with 15 bases between.

The sample holds a few counts of this clonotype. This chain links TRBV28 with TRBJ2-5; D is possibly TRBD2 (6 bases). CDR1 and CDR2 from the germline V gene are MDHEN and SYDVKM. Between the trimmed V and J ends, which lost 7 bases and 6 bases, there was a span of 9 bases. This CDR3 has 11 amino acids. The CDR3 DNA is TGTGCCAGCATGGGGGGTAAGACCCAGTACTTC. Protein sequence: CASMGGKTQYF.

This clonotype was seen at least ten times. The V and J genes are TRBV6-5 and TRBJ1-6; 10 positions agree with TRBD1. The germline V gene has CDR1 MNHEY and CDR2 SVGAGI. The CDR3 covers 17 residues. Trimming took 2 bases from V and 15 from J; bases not matched to a gene: 16. The DNA of the CDR3 is TGTGCCAGCAGTTACCGGCCTCGGGACAGGGGCTGGTCGGGCCTCCACTTT. It yields the protein CASSYRPRDRGWSGLHF.

CDR3 amino acids: CAISEGQYRETQYF. The DNA for the CDR3 is TGTGCCATCAGCGAGGGACAGTATAGAGAGACCCAGTACTTC. The chain employs TRBV10-3 and TRBJ2-5; 7 bases map to TRBD1. Germline CDR1 and CDR2: ENHRY and SYGVKD. The CDR3 runs to 14 residues. After removal of 6 bases from V and 4 bases from J, the junction contained 8 bases not matched to a gene.

This clonotype was counted only a few times. The V and J genes are TRBV6-6 and TRBJ1-2; D unresolved. Germline loops: CDR1 MNHNY, CDR2 SVGAGI (reference sequence). This CDR3 is 14 amino acids long. The ends were cut back, 7 bases at V and 3 bases at J, with 15 bases in the middle. The CDR3 here is CASTPSEPDYGYTF. DNA for the CDR3: TGTGCCAGCACCCCCTCGGAACCCGACTATGGCTACACCTTC.

The gene calls are TRBV27 and TRBJ2-3; 12 bases are shared with TRBD2. J lost 5 bases, V lost 2 bases, and 11 bases had no gene match. The CDR3 loop spans 18 amino acids. The V gene's germline CDR1 is MNHEY and CDR2 SMNVEV (reference sequence). The CDR3, as DNA: TGTGCCAGCAGTTTACCTACCCTAGCGGGAGGGCCTAAAGATACGCAGTATTTT. It yields the protein CASSLPTLAGGPKDTQYF.

CDR3 region: CSVEVGVDTIYF. CDR3 nucleotides: TGCAGCGTTGAGGTCGGGGTGGACACCATATATTTT. The V and J genes are TRBV29-1 and TRBJ1-3; D unresolved. The ends were cut back, 3 bases at V and 8 bases at J, with 11 bases in the middle. Germline-derived CDR1 and CDR2 are SQVTM and ANQGSEA. CDR3 length: 12 amino acids.

The rearrangement uses TRBV20-1 and TRBJ2-1; D is unresolved. Germline V gene data show CDR1 as DFQATT and CDR2 as SNEGSKA (reference sequence). The CDR3 runs to 13 residues. V gave up 3 bases and J gave up 5 bases, with 11 bases separating them. CDR3 amino acids: CSARGNVDNEQFF. The CDR3 nucleotides read TGCAGTGCTAGGGGGAATGTGGACAATGAGCAGTTCTTC.

This clonotype appeared a single time. This chain joins TRBV27 and TRBJ2-5; tentative D call: TRBD1 (8 bases). The closer fit of TRBJ2-7 to the DNA end suggests the J call may be wrong. This CDR3 is 17 amino acids long. Germline V CDR1 and CDR2: MNHEY, SMNVEV (reference sequence). CDR3 loop: CASSVLQGGEGTYEQYF. Here the CDR3 DNA reads TGTGCCAGCAGTGTACTACAGGGGGGGGAAGGGACCTACGAGCAGTACTTC.

On this clonotype: The junction does not match germline at one end; this may be a read error. The V gene is TRBV7-2, the J gene TRBJ2-4, with unresolved D. This CDR3 comprises 13 residues. CDR1 is SGHTA and CDR2 is FQGNSA in the germline V gene. The CDR3 bases are TGTGCCAGCAACTTAGGTTCACGGATCAATCAGTACTTC. Protein product: CASNLGSRINQYF. Using reference TRBV7-2 and TRBJ2-4 for the parts outside the CDR3, the full variable domain is GAGVSQSPSNKVTEKGKDVELRCDPISGHTALYWYRQSLGQGLEFLIYFQGNSAPDKSGLPSDRFSAERTGGSVSTLTIQRTQQEDSAVYLCASNLGSRINQYFGAGTRLSVL.

The chain joins TRBV12-3 or TRBV12-4 to TRBJ2-1; a weak D match, TRBD2 (6 bases). V was trimmed by 3 bases and J by 4 bases, leaving 10 bases between them. This CDR3 has 14 amino acids. The CDR3 sequence is CASSLRSGYNEQFF. CDR3 sequence (DNA): TGTGCCAGCAGTTTGAGGAGCGGGTACAATGAGCAGTTCTTC.

This clonotype has only a few counts. The chain recombines TRBV6-6 with TRBJ2-5, with D possibly TRBD2 on 6 matching bases. CDR1 is MNHNY, CDR2 SVGAGI, per germline (reference sequence). Trimming cost V 1 base and J 4 bases, with 10 bases left between them. The CDR3 has 14 amino acids. The CDR3 DNA reads TGTGCCAGCAGTTACTTCGGGGGTGCAGAGACCCAGTACTTC. It codes for CASSYFGGAETQYF.

The rearrangement links TRBV7-2 to TRBJ1-4, with D unresolved. This CDR3 is built from 13 residues. Per the germline V gene, CDR1 is SGHTA and CDR2 is FQGNSA. The V end was cut by 2 bases, the J end by 3 bases, with 4 bases between. The DNA for the CDR3 is TGTGCCAGCAGCTTAATCTCTAATGAAAAACTGTTTTTT. Translated, it gives CASSLISNEKLFF.

With regard to this clonotype: One end of the junction does not line up with germline, which may come from a read error. The chain combines TRBV10-3 with TRBJ2-5, with no clear D. Germline-derived CDR1 and CDR2 are ENHRY and SYGVKD. This CDR3 contains 16 residues. The CDR3 DNA follows: TGTGCCTTCAGTGGAGCTCTTCTCAGTTTAAAAAAGACCCAGTACTTC. Protein sequence: CAFSGALLSLKKTQYF.

In this sample, this clonotype turned up a few times. V and J are TRBV12-3 or TRBV12-4 and TRBJ2-7; TRBD2 aligns across 11 bases. CDR3 length equals 14 residues. V shed 6 bases, J shed 5 bases, and the junction held 6 bases outside the gene matches. For the CDR3, the DNA is TGTGCCAGCAGACCCGTGACTAGCGGGGACGAGCAGTACTTC. This gives the protein CASRPVTSGDEQYF.

V usage is TRBV30 and J usage is TRBJ1-5; 9 bases are a match to TRBD1. Germline V lookup: CDR1 GTSNPN, CDR2 SVGIG (reference sequence). After removal of 5 bases from V and 4 bases from J, the junction contained 6 bases not matched to a gene. This CDR3 comprises 14 residues. CDR3 amino acids: CAWGQGIGNQPQHF. CDR3 DNA: TGTGCCTGGGGACAGGGGATTGGGAATCAGCCCCAGCATTTT.

The rearrangement uses TRBV29-1 and TRBJ2-7; tentatively, D is TRBD1 or TRBD2 (5 bases each). CDR3 length: 13 residues. V was cut by 6 bases and J by 4 bases, with 16 bases left in between. Germline CDR1 SQVTM, CDR2 ANQGSEA. CDR3 bases: TGCAGCGTGGACACCGGGACGGTTTACGAGCAGTACTTC. It translates to CSVDTGTVYEQYF.

This clonotype was seen only once. This chain connects TRBV28 to TRBJ2-7; D gene unclear. The CDR3 length is 15 residues. V lost 6 bases to trimming and J lost 0 bases, with 15 bases between them. Germline lookup yields CDR1 MDHEN and CDR2 SYDVKM. The CDR3 DNA reads as TGTGCCAGCAGACTACGTGACAAGTTCTCCTACGAGCAGTACTTC. The encoded protein is CASRLRDKFSYEQYF.

J is TRBJ2-3 and V is TRBV7-9, with D perhaps matching TRBD2 (6 bases). There are 17 residues in the CDR3. Germline CDR1 is SEHNR and CDR2 is FQNEAQ (reference sequence). Trimming cost V 2 bases and J 4 bases, with 19 bases left between them. CDR3 residues: CASSLSVIGTEADTQYF. CDR3 sequence (DNA): TGTGCCAGCAGCTTATCTGTCATTGGGACTGAAGCAGATACGCAGTATTTT.

This clonotype was found once. At one of its ends the junction is not consistent with the germline gene, which may arise from a read error. CDR3 coding DNA: TGTGCCAGCAGCTTAGGCGGGAGTAGTTACAATGAGCGGTTCTTC. It yields the protein CASSLGGSSYNERFF. The J gene is TRBJ2-1, the V gene TRBV7-2, with 7 bases that match TRBD2. The length of the CDR3 is 15 residues. Germline CDR1 SGHTA, CDR2 FQGNSA. Variable domain in full (rest from reference TRBV7-2 and TRBJ2-1): GAGVSQSPSNKVTEKGKDVELRCDPISGHTALYWYRQSLGQGLEFLIYFQGNSAPDKSGLPSDRFSAERTGGSVSTLTIQRTQQEDSAVYLCASSLGGSSYNERFFGPGTRLTVL.

The V gene is TRBV11-2, the J gene TRBJ2-3, with 7 nucleotides matching TRBD2. The CDR3 runs to 15 residues. Trimming cost V 6 bases and J 2 bases; bases outside gene matches: 8. Germline CDR1 reads SGHAT; CDR2 reads FQNNGV. The CDR3 DNA sequence: TGTGCCAGCAGTCCTAGCGGACTTTACACAGATACGCAGTATTTT. Translation: CASSPSGLYTDTQYF.

CDR3 region: CASSPGGTELYEQYF. The CDR3 DNA reads as TGTGCCAGCAGTCCTGGGGGGACAGAACTCTACGAGCAGTACTTC. The V gene is TRBV28, the J gene TRBJ2-7; a weak D match, TRBD1 (7 bases). Germline V gene sequence: CDR1 MDHEN, CDR2 SYDVKM. Trimming removed 5 bases at V and 3 bases at J, with 17 bases between. There are 15 residues in the CDR3.

The chain combines TRBV6-5 with TRBJ2-7; the D is unclear. Germline-derived CDR1 and CDR2 are MNHEY and SVGAGI. CDR3 length: 15 residues. V was trimmed by 6 bases and J by 2 bases, leaving 17 bases between them. CDR3 sequence reads: CASRPDGSLPYEQYF. Written as DNA, the CDR3 is TGTGCCAGCAGACCGGACGGATCACTCCCCTACGAGCAGTACTTC.

CDR3 coding DNA: TGTGCCAGCAGCCCACGGACTAGCGCCACAGATACGCAGTATTTT. It translates to CASSPRTSATDTQYF. The chain couples TRBV4-2 to TRBJ2-3, with 9 bases aligning to TRBD2. Germline values: CDR1 LGHNA, CDR2 YNFKEQ. This CDR3 region has 15 residues. V was clipped by 4 bases and J by 2 bases; unmatched bases: 4.

The chain joins TRBV7-3 to TRBJ1-1; D might be TRBD1 (5 bases). Trimming took off 1 base at V and 6 bases at J, with 15 bases between the two ends. CDR3 size: 15 residues. Germline CDR1 SGHTA, CDR2 FQGTGA. The CDR3 region is CASSLIGGSGAEAFF. CDR3 nucleotides: TGTGCCAGCAGCTTAATTGGGGGATCGGGTGCTGAAGCTTTCTTT.